The sample holds one count of the clone carrying this T cell receptor beta chain. Germline assignment: CDR1 SEHNR and CDR2 FQNEAQ (reference sequence). There are 14 residues in the CDR3. Trimming pared 7 bases from V and 2 bases from J, leaving 14 bases between. This entry belongs to a study of blood T cell repertoires in COVID-19. At the level of the study: Nucleic acid was either cDNA or gDNA, and it came from T cells, B-cell-depleted T cells, or PBMCs.

Assay used: immunoSEQ multiplex PCR; TCRdb lists only in-frame clones, some missing. The sample holds under 300,000 clones, roughly 90% seen once. Donors of Cohort 3 who recovered were those that had two negative PCRs, clearance, or symptom resolution. Sequences were obtained from PBMCs or T cells enriched from blood (not recorded which). The chain recombines TRBV7-9 with TRBJ1-2, with D possibly TRBD1 on 5 matching bases. The sequence came from a woman aged 50 to 65 who had recovered from COVID-19. For the CDR3, the DNA is TGTGCCAGCACCAAACAGGTTACGAACTATGGCTACACCTTC. Encoded protein: CASTKQVTNYGYTF.